Below, 5 T cell receptor beta chains from the same sample are listed, as sequenced in a study of T cell responses to AZD1222 COVID-19 vaccine. Clones were sequenced by immunoSEQ multiplex PCR, and TCRdb holds only the in-frame ones, with some missing. The top ten clones hold about 3.5% of a sample with approximately 210,000 clones, approximately 91% of them seen once. The specimen was peripheral blood, collected 28 days after the second AZD1222 dose. The source of these receptors is an adult who received the AZD1222 COVID-19 vaccine.

The rearrangement links TRBV10-2 to TRBJ1-5; tentative D call: TRBD1 (5 bases). The germline V and J ends were trimmed by 4 bases and 4 bases, with 5 bases remaining between them. Germline CDR1 reads WSHSY; CDR2 reads SAAADI. The CDR3 runs to 12 residues. As DNA, the CDR3 is TGCGCCAGCAGTGGGACAAATCAGCCCCAGCATTTT. This translates into CASSGTNQPQHF.

V gene TRBV6-5 combines with J gene TRBJ1-2; perhaps TRBD1 as D (6 bases). This CDR3 has 13 residues. The germline V and J ends were trimmed by 6 bases and 4 bases, with 12 bases remaining between them. The germline CDR1 and CDR2 sequences are MNHEY and SVGAGI. CDR3 nucleotides: TGTGCCAGCAGGACAGGCGAAGGCTATGGCTACACCTTC. It is translated as CASRTGEGYGYTF.

The rearrangement uses TRBV5-1 and TRBJ2-1; D gene uncertain. Trimming took 6 bases from V and 3 from J, leaving 10 bases between them. The CDR3 length is 13 residues. Germline CDR1 and CDR2: SGHRS and YFSETQ. Here the CDR3 reads CASIGLNYNEQFF. CDR3 in DNA: TGCGCCAGCATAGGCCTTAACTACAATGAGCAGTTCTTC.

The V gene is TRBV30, the J gene TRBJ1-2; the D is unclear. The CDR3 is 11 residues long. V lost 4 bases and J 9 bases, leaving 12 bases between the germline ends. Germline values: CDR1 GTSNPN, CDR2 SVGIG (reference sequence). DNA for the CDR3: TGTGCCTGGAAATTGGGCCTCCGCTACACCTTC. Encoded protein: CAWKLGLRYTF.

The V gene is TRBV6-4, the J gene TRBJ1-6; no reliable D call. CDR1 MRHNA and CDR2 SNTAGT come from the germline V gene. This CDR3 is built from 14 residues. Trimming left V 6 bases short and J 7 bases short, with 13 bases between. DNA of the CDR3: TGTGCCAGCAGCTACCAAGCGGGGAATTCACCCCTCCACTTT. Translating it yields CASSYQAGNSPLHF.